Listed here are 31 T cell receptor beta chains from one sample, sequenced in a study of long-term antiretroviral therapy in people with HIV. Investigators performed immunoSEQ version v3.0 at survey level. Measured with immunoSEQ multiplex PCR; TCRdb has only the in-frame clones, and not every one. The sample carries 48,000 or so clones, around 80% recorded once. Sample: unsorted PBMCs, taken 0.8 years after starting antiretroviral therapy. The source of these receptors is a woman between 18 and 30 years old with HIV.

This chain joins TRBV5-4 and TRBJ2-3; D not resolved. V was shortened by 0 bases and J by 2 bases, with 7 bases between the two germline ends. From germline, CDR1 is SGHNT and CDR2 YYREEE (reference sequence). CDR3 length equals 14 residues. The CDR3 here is CASSLGLFTDTQYF. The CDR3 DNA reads TGTGCCAGCAGCTTGGGACTCTTCACAGATACGCAGTATTTT.

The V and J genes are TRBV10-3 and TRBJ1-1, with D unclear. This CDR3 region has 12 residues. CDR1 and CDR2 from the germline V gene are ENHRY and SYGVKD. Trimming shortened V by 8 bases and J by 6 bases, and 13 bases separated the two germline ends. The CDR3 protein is CAIAAVGAEAFF. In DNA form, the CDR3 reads TGTGCCATCGCGGCCGTTGGGGCTGAAGCTTTCTTT.

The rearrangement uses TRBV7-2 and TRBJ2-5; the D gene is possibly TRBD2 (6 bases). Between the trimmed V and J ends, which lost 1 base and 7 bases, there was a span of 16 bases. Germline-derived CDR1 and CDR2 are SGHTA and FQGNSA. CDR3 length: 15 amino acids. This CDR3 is CASSLDPGVSTTQYF. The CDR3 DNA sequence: TGTGCCAGCAGCTTAGACCCGGGAGTTTCAACGACCCAGTACTTC.

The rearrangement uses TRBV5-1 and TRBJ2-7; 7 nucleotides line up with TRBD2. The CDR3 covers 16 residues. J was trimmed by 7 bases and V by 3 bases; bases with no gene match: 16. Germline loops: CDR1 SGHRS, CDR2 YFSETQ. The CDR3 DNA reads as TGCGCCAGCAGCTGGGGGAGCGGGACCAAACCGGGGGAGCAGTACTTC. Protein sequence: CASSWGSGTKPGEQYF.

CDR3 loop: CASSLFRGVNQPQHF. CDR3 bases: TGTGCCAGCAGTTTATTCAGGGGAGTTAATCAGCCCCAGCATTTT. The chain is built from TRBV27 and TRBJ1-5; TRBD1 is a possible D gene (6 bases). This CDR3 is built from 15 residues. The germline V gene has CDR1 MNHEY and CDR2 SMNVEV (reference sequence). The germline V and J ends were trimmed by 1 base and 4 bases, with 11 bases remaining between them.

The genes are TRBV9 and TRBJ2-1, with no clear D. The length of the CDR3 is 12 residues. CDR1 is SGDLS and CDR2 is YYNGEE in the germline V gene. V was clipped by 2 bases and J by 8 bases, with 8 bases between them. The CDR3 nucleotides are TGTGCCAGCAGCGTCCCCGCTCATGAGCAGTTCTTC. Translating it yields CASSVPAHEQFF.

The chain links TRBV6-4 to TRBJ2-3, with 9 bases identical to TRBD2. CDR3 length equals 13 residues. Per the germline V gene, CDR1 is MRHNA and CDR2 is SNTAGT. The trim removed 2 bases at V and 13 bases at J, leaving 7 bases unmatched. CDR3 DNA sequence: TGTGCCAGCAGTGACATGCTAGCGGGAAATAAGTATTTT. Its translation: CASSDMLAGNKYF.

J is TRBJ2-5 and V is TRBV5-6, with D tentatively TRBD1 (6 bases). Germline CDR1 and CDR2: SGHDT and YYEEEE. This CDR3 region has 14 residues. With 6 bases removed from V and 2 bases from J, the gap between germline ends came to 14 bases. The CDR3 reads CASNLHGTQETQYF. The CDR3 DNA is TGTGCCAGCAACCTACACGGGACACAAGAGACCCAGTACTTC.

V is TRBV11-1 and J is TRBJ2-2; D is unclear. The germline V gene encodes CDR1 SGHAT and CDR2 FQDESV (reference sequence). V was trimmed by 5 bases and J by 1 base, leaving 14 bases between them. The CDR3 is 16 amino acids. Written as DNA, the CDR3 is TGTGCCAGCAGCCCCTCCAGGCGTGGGAACACCGGGGAGCTGTTTTTT. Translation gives CASSPSRRGNTGELFF.

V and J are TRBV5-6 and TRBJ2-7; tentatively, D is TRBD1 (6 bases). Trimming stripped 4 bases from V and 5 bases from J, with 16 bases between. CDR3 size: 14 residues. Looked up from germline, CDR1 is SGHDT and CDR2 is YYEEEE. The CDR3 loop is CASSPPGRGHEQYF. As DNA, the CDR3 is TGTGCCAGCAGCCCCCCTGGCAGGGGCCACGAGCAGTACTTC.

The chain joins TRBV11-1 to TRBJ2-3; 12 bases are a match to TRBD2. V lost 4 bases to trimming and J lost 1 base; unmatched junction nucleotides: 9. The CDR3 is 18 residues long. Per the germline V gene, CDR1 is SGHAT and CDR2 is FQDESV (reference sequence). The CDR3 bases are TGTGCCAGCAGCTCCCCGTCTAGCGGGAGGGCCCGCACAGATACGCAGTATTTT. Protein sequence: CASSSPSSGRARTDTQYF. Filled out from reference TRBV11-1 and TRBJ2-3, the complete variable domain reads EAEVAQSPRYKITEKSQAVAFWCDPISGHATLYWYRQILGQGPELLVQFQDESVVDDSQLPKDRFSAERLKGVDSTLKIQPAELGDSAMYLCASSSPSSGRARTDTQYFGPGTRLTVL.

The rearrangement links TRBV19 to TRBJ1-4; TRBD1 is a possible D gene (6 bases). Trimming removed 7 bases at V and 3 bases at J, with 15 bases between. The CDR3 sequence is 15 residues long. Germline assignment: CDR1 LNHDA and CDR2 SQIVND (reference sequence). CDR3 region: CASMPLGAANEKLFF. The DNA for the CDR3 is TGTGCCAGTATGCCTTTGGGGGCAGCTAATGAAAAACTGTTTTTT.

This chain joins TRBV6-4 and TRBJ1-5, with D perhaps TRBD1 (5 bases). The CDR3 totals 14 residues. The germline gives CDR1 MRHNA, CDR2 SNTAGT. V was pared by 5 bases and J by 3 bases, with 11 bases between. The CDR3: CASSFTGINQPQHF. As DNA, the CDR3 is TGTGCCAGCAGTTTTACAGGAATCAATCAGCCCCAGCATTTT.

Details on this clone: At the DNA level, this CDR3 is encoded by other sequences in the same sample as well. DNA of the CDR3: TGTGCCAGCAGCGTAGGCGGGAGCGGGTCCAATGAGCAGTTCTTC. This codes for CASSVGGSGSNEQFF. The V gene is TRBV9, the J gene TRBJ2-1, with 7 bases aligning to TRBD2. Germline V gives CDR1 SGDLS, CDR2 YYNGEE. V shed 0 bases and J 6 bases; nucleotides not matched to a gene: 6. The CDR3 is 15 residues long.

The CDR3 loop reads CASSLSPYPGGEKLFF. The CDR3 DNA reads TGTGCCAGCAGCCTAAGCCCGTATCCGGGGGGCGAAAAACTGTTTTTT. The chain has TRBV27 and TRBJ1-4; a possible D gene is TRBD1 (6 bases). The CDR3 has 16 amino acids. Germline CDR1 reads MNHEY; CDR2 reads SMNVEV (reference sequence). Trimming removed 6 bases from V and 8 bases from J, with 22 bases in between.

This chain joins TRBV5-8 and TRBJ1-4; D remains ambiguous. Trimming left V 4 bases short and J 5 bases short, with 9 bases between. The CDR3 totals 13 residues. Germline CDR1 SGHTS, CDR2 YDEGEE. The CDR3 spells CASSLGPNEKLFF. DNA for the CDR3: TGTGCCAGCAGCCTTGGACCGAATGAAAAACTGTTTTTT.

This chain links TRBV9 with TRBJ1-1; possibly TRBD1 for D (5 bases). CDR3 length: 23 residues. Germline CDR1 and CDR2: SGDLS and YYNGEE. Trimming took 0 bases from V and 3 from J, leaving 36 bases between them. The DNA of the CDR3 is TGTGCCAGCAGCGTAGTATTCGGAGGTGAAGGGGATGACCCCTGGCGGAGATACACTGAAGCTTTCTTT. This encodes CASSVVFGGEGDDPWRRYTEAFF.

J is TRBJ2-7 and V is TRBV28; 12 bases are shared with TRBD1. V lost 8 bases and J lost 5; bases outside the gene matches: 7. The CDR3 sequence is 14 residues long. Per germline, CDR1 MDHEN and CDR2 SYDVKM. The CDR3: CASRTGTGGDEQYF. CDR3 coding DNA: TGTGCCAGCCGTACCGGGACAGGGGGCGACGAGCAGTACTTC. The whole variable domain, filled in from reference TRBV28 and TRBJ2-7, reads DVKVTQSSRYLVKRTGEKVFLECVQDMDHENMFWYRQDPGLGLRLIYFSYDVKMKEKGDIPEGYSVSREKKERFSLILESASTNQTSMYLCASRTGTGGDEQYFGPGTRLTVT.

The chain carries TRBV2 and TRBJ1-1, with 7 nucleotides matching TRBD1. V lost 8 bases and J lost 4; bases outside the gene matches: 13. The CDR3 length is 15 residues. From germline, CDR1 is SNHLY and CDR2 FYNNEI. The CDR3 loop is CASSLGEGALTEAFF. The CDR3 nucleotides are TGTGCCAGCTCGCTTGGGGAGGGGGCGCTCACTGAAGCTTTCTTT. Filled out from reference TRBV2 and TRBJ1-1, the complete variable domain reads EPEVTQTPSHQVTQMGQEVILRCVPISNHLYFYWYRQILGQKVEFLVSFYNNEISEKSEIFDDQFSVERPDGSNFTLKIRSTKLEDSAMYFCASSLGEGALTEAFFGQGTRLTVV.

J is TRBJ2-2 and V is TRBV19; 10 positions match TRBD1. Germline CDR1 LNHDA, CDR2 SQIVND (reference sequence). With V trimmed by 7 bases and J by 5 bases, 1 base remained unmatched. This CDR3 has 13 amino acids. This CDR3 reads CASKGQGTGELFF. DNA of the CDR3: TGTGCCAGTAAGGGACAGGGGACCGGGGAGCTGTTTTTT.

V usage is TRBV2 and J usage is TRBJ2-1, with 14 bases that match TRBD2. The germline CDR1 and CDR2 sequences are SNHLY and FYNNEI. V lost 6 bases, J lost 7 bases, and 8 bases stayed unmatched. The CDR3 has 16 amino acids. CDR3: CASRTSGRAIKNEQFF. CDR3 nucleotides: TGTGCCAGCAGGACTAGCGGGAGGGCCATTAAAAATGAGCAGTTCTTC.

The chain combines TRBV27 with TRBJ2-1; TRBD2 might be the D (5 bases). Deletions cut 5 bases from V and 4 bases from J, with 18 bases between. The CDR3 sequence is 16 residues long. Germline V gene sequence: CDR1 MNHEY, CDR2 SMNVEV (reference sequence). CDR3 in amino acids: CASSVQLVMGYNEQFF. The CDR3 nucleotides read TGTGCCAGCAGTGTCCAACTAGTAATGGGATACAATGAGCAGTTCTTC.

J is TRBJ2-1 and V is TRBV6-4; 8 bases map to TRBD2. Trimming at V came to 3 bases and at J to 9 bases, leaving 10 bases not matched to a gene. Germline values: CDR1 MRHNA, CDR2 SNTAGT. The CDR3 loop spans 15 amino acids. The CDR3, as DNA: TGTGCCAGCAGTGAGAGTAGCGGGGTTAACGGTGAGCAGTTCTTC. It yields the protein CASSESSGVNGEQFF.

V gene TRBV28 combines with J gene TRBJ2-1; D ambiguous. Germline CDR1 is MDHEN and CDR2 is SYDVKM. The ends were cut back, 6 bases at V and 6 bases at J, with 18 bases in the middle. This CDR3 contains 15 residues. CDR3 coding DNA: TGTGCCAGCAGGATGGAAGGGATCTCCCTCAATGAGCAGTTCTTC. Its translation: CASRMEGISLNEQFF.

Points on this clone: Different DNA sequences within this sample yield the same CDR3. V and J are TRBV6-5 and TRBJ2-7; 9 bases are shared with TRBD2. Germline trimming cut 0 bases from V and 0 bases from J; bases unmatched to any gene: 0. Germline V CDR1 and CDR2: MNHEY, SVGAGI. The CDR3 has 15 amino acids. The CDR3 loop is CASSYSSGSSYEQYF. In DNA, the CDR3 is TGTGCCAGCAGTTACTCTAGCGGGAGCTCCTACGAGCAGTACTTC.

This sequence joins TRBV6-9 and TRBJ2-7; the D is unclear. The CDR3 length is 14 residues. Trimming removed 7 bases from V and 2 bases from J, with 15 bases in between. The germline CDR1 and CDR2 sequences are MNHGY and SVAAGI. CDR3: CASTSLDPTYEQYF. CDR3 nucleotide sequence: TGTGCCAGCACCTCCCTGGACCCCACCTACGAGCAGTACTTC.

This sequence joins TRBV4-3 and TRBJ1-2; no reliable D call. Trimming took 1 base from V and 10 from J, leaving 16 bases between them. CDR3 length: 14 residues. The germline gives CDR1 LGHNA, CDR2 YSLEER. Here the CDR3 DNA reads TGCGCCAGCAGCCAAGGCCCTATAGACGTGTCCTACACCTTC. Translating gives CASSQGPIDVSYTF.

Written as DNA, the CDR3 is TGTGCCAGCAGCGCCGGGACGGCCGAGGTGCAGTTCTTC. Translating gives CASSAGTAEVQFF. This chain connects TRBV7-3 to TRBJ2-1, with D perhaps TRBD1 or TRBD2 (5 bases each). CDR1 is SGHTA and CDR2 is FQGTGA in the germline V gene. Trimming left V 5 bases short and J 12 bases short, with 17 bases between. This CDR3 region has 13 residues.

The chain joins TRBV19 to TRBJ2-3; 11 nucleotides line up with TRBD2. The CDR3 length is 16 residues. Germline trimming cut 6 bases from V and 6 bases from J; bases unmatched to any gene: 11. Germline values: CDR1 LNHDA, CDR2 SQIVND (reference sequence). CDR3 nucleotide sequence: TGTGCCAGTAGCCGCCAGCTAGCGGGAGGTTTGGATACGCAGTATTTT. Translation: CASSRQLAGGLDTQYF.

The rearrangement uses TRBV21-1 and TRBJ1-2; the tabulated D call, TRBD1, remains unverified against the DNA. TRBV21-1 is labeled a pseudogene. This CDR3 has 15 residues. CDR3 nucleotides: TGTGCCAGCAGCAAAGCCGACAGGGGTGGCTATGGCTACACCTTC. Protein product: CASSKADRGGYGYTF.

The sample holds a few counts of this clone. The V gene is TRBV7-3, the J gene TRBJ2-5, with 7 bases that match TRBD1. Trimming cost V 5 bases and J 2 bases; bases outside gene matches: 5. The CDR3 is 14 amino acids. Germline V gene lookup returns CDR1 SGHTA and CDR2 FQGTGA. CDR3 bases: TGTGCCAGCAGCCTCGGCAGGGGGCAAGAGACCCAGTACTTC. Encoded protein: CASSLGRGQETQYF.